Below are 30 T cell receptor beta chains sequenced from a single sample in a study of PD-L1 blockade in urothelial cancer (dated by TCRdb to 2015 to 2018). The time point label here, explained by the study, means: peripheral blood 6 weeks after treatment start. Libraries were built with the immunoSEQ multiplex PCR assay. This is the immuneACCESS table as TCRdb keeps it, with only in-frame sequences that have V and J called. A part of the clones is gone; compared with another copy, unresolved V genes explain less than half, and the rest is unexplained. Here the sample has 100,000 to 150,000 clones; about 82% occur a single time. The biggest ten clones account for 2% to 2.5% of the sample. Here the sequenced sample was PBMCs, taken around atezolizumab (anti-PD-L1) treatment. The receptors originated from a man between 45 and 60 years old with urothelial cancer.

The gene calls are TRBV5-1 and TRBJ2-3; the match to TRBD2 covers 8 bases. Germline lookup yields CDR1 SGHRS and CDR2 YFSETQ. The junction had 1 base not matched to a gene; V was cut back by 7 bases and J by 0 bases. This CDR3 has 13 residues. The CDR3 DNA sequence: TGCGCCAGCTCTAGCGGGAGCACAGATACGCAGTATTTT. Translating it yields CASSSGSTDTQYF. The variable domain in full, completed from reference TRBV5-1 and TRBJ2-3, reads KAGVTQTPRYLIKTRGQQVTLSCSPISGHRSVSWYQQTPGQGLQFLFEYFSETQRNKGNFPGRFSGRQFSNSRSEMNVSTLELGDSALYLCASSSGSTDTQYFGPGTRLTVL.

This clone was observed a handful of times. The chain joins TRBV27 to TRBJ2-3, with 11 bases identical to TRBD2. The germline V gene has CDR1 MNHEY and CDR2 SMNVEV (reference sequence). The length of the CDR3 is 15 residues. V was clipped by 3 bases and J by 5 bases; unmatched bases: 4. CDR3 loop: CASSFSGRAEDTQYF. CDR3 nucleotides: TGTGCCAGCAGTTTTAGCGGGAGGGCGGAAGATACGCAGTATTTT.

The chain recombines TRBV14 with TRBJ2-2, with a weak D call TRBD2 (6 bases). The V end lost 4 bases, the J end lost 4 bases, and 13 bases lay between the germline ends. Germline V gene sequence: CDR1 SGHDN, CDR2 FVKESK. This CDR3 has 15 amino acids. CDR3: CASSPGTPSTGELFF. The DNA for the CDR3 is TGTGCCAGCAGCCCCGGGACTCCTAGCACCGGGGAGCTGTTTTTT.

The chain carries TRBV7-8 and TRBJ2-7; D might be TRBD2 (6 bases). CDR3 length: 14 residues. Deletions cut 5 bases from V and 0 bases from J, with 11 bases between. Germline V gives CDR1 SGHVS, CDR2 FQNEAQ. The CDR3 is CASSPRDSSYEQYF. The CDR3 nucleotides are TGTGCCAGCAGCCCCCGGGACTCCTCCTACGAGCAGTACTTC.

The chain is built from TRBV5-8 and TRBJ1-5; D gene uncertain. This CDR3 is built from 14 residues. Germline values: CDR1 SGHTS, CDR2 YDEGEE. V dropped 3 bases and J dropped 0 bases, with 7 bases sitting between them. The CDR3 DNA sequence: TGTGCCAGCAGCTATAAATATAGCAATCAGCCCCAGCATTTT. It is translated as CASSYKYSNQPQHF.

The rearrangement uses TRBV19 and TRBJ2-7; TRBD1 aligns across 9 bases. V dropped 5 bases and J dropped 4; count of bases not matched to a gene: 3. Germline V gene data show CDR1 as LNHDA and CDR2 as SQIVND (reference sequence). The CDR3 has 13 residues. The CDR3: CASSPGTGYEQYF. The CDR3 region has the DNA TGTGCCAGTAGTCCCGGGACAGGGTACGAGCAGTACTTC. The whole variable domain, filled in from reference TRBV19 and TRBJ2-7, reads DGGITQSPKYLFRKEGQNVTLSCEQNLNHDAMYWYRQDPGQGLRLIYYSQIVNDFQKGDIAEGYSVSREKKESFPLTVTSAQKNPTAFYLCASSPGTGYEQYFGPGTRLTVT.

The CDR3 is CASRTSGNTEQFF. The CDR3 coding sequence is TGTGCTAGTAGAACTAGCGGGAACACTGAGCAGTTCTTC. The chain combines TRBV12-5 with TRBJ2-1; 10 bases line up with TRBD2. Trimming removed 8 bases from V and 9 bases from J; junction bases left unmatched: 7. The germline V gene encodes CDR1 LGHNT and CDR2 FRNRAP. This CDR3 has 13 amino acids.

The chain has TRBV28 and TRBJ2-7; perhaps TRBD2 as D (8 bases). The CDR3 spans 14 residues. Trimming pared 6 bases from V and 3 bases from J, leaving 15 bases between. Germline V CDR1 and CDR2: MDHEN, SYDVKM. CDR3 coding DNA: TGTGCCAGCAGGGATAGCGGGACAGTCTACGAGCAGTACTTC. As protein: CASRDSGTVYEQYF.

The genes are TRBV9 and TRBJ1-2; 7 nucleotides agree with TRBD1. Germline V CDR1 and CDR2: SGDLS, YYNGEE. V dropped 4 bases and J dropped 2; count of bases not matched to a gene: 8. CDR3 length equals 15 residues. This chain's CDR3 is CASSPGQVTNYGYTF. DNA for the CDR3: TGTGCCAGCAGCCCTGGACAGGTCACCAACTATGGCTACACCTTC.

This clone was observed once. This rearrangement joins TRBV7-9 to TRBJ1-1; D unresolved. The CDR3 has 13 residues. Germline CDR1 reads SEHNR; CDR2 reads FQNEAQ (reference sequence). With 3 bases removed from V and 1 base from J, the gap between germline ends came to 6 bases. Here the CDR3 DNA reads TGTGCCAGCAGCTTTTCCTCGAACACTGAAGCTTTCTTT. It codes for CASSFSSNTEAFF.

This clone appeared a single time. This chain joins TRBV27 and TRBJ2-1; 7 bases are shared with TRBD2. The CDR3 is made up of 14 amino acids. Germline-derived CDR1 and CDR2 are MNHEY and SMNVEV (reference sequence). With V trimmed by 6 bases and J by 1 base, 3 bases remained unmatched. The CDR3 here is CASSRAGSYNEQFF. In DNA, the CDR3 is TGTGCCAGCAGCCGAGCGGGATCCTACAATGAGCAGTTCTTC.

The J gene is TRBJ1-2, the V gene TRBV28; D possibly corresponds to TRBD1 (6 bases). Deletions cut 7 bases from V and 8 bases from J, with 20 bases between. The germline V gene has CDR1 MDHEN and CDR2 SYDVKM. This CDR3 spans 14 amino acids. CDR3 residues: CASTKRGQTGGYTF. The DNA for the CDR3 is TGTGCCAGCACAAAACGAGGACAGACGGGGGGCTACACCTTC.

The chain has TRBV6-6 and TRBJ2-1; the D gene is possibly TRBD1 (6 bases). The CDR3 length is 15 residues. Trimming cost V 2 bases and J 12 bases, with 20 bases left between them. Germline V lookup: CDR1 MNHNY, CDR2 SVGAGI (reference sequence). The CDR3 DNA sequence: TGTGCCAGCAGTTACGGGACAAGTTCAATGATCGGGCAGTTCTTC. Translation gives CASSYGTSSMIGQFF.

This clone occurred once. The rearrangement uses TRBV19 and TRBJ2-1, with D uncertain. The length of the CDR3 is 13 residues. V was pared by 5 bases and J by 5 bases, with 10 bases between. Germline V gene sequence: CDR1 LNHDA, CDR2 SQIVND (reference sequence). Here the CDR3 reads CASSPRLNNEQFF. The CDR3 DNA follows: TGTGCCAGTAGTCCGAGACTGAACAATGAGCAGTTCTTC.

The V gene is TRBV29-1, the J gene TRBJ1-1; tentatively, D is TRBD1 (6 bases). Trimming removed 4 bases from V and 1 base from J, with 19 bases in between. The CDR3 contains 16 residues. CDR1 is SQVTM and CDR2 is ANQGSEA in the germline V gene. This CDR3 is CSVGPRVVQGNTEAFF. The CDR3, as DNA: TGCAGCGTTGGGCCCCGGGTGGTACAGGGGAACACTGAAGCTTTCTTT.

V and J are TRBV18 and TRBJ2-3; D is undetermined. Germline V gene sequence: CDR1 KGHSH, CDR2 LQKENI. This CDR3 has 15 amino acids. V lost 4 bases and J 0 bases, leaving 11 bases between the germline ends. CDR3 in DNA: TGTGCCAGCTCACGAACGTACTCTAGCACAGATACGCAGTATTTT. It specifies CASSRTYSSTDTQYF.

This rearrangement joins TRBV11-2 to TRBJ2-5; D may be TRBD1 (5 bases). Germline-derived CDR1 and CDR2 are SGHAT and FQNNGV. Trimming took 1 base from V and 9 from J, leaving 15 bases between them. The CDR3 spans 14 residues. CDR3 DNA sequence: TGTGCCAGCAGCTTAGTATCAGGGATGGGGCCCCAGTACTTC. Its protein product is CASSLVSGMGPQYF.

V gene TRBV28 combines with J gene TRBJ1-5; TRBD1 is a possible D gene (6 bases). The V gene's germline CDR1 is MDHEN and CDR2 SYDVKM. Trimming took off 1 base at V and 1 base at J, with 17 bases between the two ends. The CDR3 is 18 amino acids. CDR3 DNA: TGTGCCAGCAGTTTATTAGGGGGAGGGGAATCGAGCAATCAGCCCCAGCATTTT. Encoded protein: CASSLLGGGESSNQPQHF.

The rearrangement uses TRBV18 and TRBJ2-7; 8 positions agree with TRBD2. The V gene's germline CDR1 is KGHSH and CDR2 LQKENI. The CDR3 consists of 14 residues. The V segment lost 4 bases and the J segment 7 bases; nucleotides outside the gene matches: 9. CDR3 region: CASSLQLAGREQYF. The CDR3 DNA is TGTGCCAGCTCACTCCAGCTAGCGGGTAGGGAGCAGTACTTC.

The CDR3 reads CASSQDRGGRSDNEQFF. As DNA, the CDR3 is TGCGCCAGCAGCCAAGATAGGGGCGGCCGCTCGGACAATGAGCAGTTCTTC. The rearrangement links TRBV4-1 to TRBJ2-1; D is perhaps TRBD1 (5 bases). V was trimmed by 0 bases and J by 5 bases, leaving 17 bases between them. This CDR3 region has 17 residues. Germline V gene lookup returns CDR1 MGHRA and CDR2 YSYEKL.

The J gene is TRBJ1-1, the V gene TRBV14; D may be TRBD1 (6 bases). Germline V lookup: CDR1 SGHDN, CDR2 FVKESK. The CDR3 totals 14 residues. V was trimmed by 2 bases and J by 6 bases, leaving 13 bases between them. The CDR3 DNA reads as TGTGCCAGCAGCCAATTCACAGGGATCGCTGAAGCTTTCTTT. It yields the protein CASSQFTGIAEAFF.

This sequence joins TRBV7-9 and TRBJ2-2; D gene uncertain. The CDR3 consists of 11 residues. V was shortened by 5 bases and J by 5 bases, with 3 bases between the two germline ends. The germline gives CDR1 SEHNR, CDR2 FQNEAQ (reference sequence). The CDR3 spells CASSLTGELFF. DNA for the CDR3: TGTGCCAGCAGCCTAACCGGGGAGCTGTTTTTT.

The genes are TRBV19 and TRBJ1-4; 7 nucleotides match TRBD1. V was pared by 5 bases and J by 0 bases, with 12 bases of the junction left unmatched. CDR1 is LNHDA, CDR2 SQIVND, per germline (reference sequence). The CDR3 is 18 residues long. The CDR3 DNA is TGTGCCAGTAGTTTCTCCGCCAGGGGGTCTGCAACTAATGAAAAACTGTTTTTT. This sequence encodes CASSFSARGSATNEKLFF. Complete variable domain (other parts from reference TRBV19 and TRBJ1-4): DGGITQSPKYLFRKEGQNVTLSCEQNLNHDAMYWYRQDPGQGLRLIYYSQIVNDFQKGDIAEGYSVSREKKESFPLTVTSAQKNPTAFYLCASSFSARGSATNEKLFFGSGTQLSVL.

The genes are TRBV28 and TRBJ2-1, with 7 bases aligning to TRBD2. V trimming: 5 bases; J trimming: 10 bases; junction bases outside the gene matches: 14. This CDR3 spans 15 amino acids. Germline V gene data show CDR1 as MDHEN and CDR2 as SYDVKM. The CDR3 is CASSPTSGKRVEQFF. For the CDR3, the DNA is TGTGCCAGCAGTCCAACAAGCGGGAAACGGGTAGAGCAGTTCTTC.

This sequence joins TRBV7-9 and TRBJ2-2; 7 nucleotides line up with TRBD2. The junction had 6 bases not matched to a gene; V was cut back by 4 bases and J by 4 bases. CDR1 is SEHNR and CDR2 is FQNEAQ in the germline V gene (reference sequence). This CDR3 has 15 residues. CDR3 nucleotides: TGTGCCAGCAGCTCGTCGGGAGGCGGCACCGGGGAGCTGTTTTTT. Translating it yields CASSSSGGGTGELFF.

The J gene is TRBJ2-7, the V gene TRBV27, with TRBD2 matching over 10 bases. Trimming took 3 bases from V and 1 from J; bases not matched to a gene: 3. The CDR3 consists of 15 residues. The V gene's germline CDR1 is MNHEY and CDR2 SMNVEV (reference sequence). For the CDR3, the DNA is TGTGCCAGCAGTTTCCGGACTAGCGGATCCTACGAGCAGTACTTC. This encodes CASSFRTSGSYEQYF.

The J gene is TRBJ2-3, the V gene TRBV6-1; D may be TRBD2 (6 bases). Germline V CDR1 and CDR2: MNHNS, SASEGT. V lost 3 bases and J lost 2, with 12 bases in between. The CDR3 is made up of 15 amino acids. The DNA of the CDR3 is TGTGCCAGCAGTGAGGCCGGCGGGGTCACAGATACGCAGTATTTT. The encoded protein is CASSEAGGVTDTQYF.

The chain employs TRBV6-4 and TRBJ2-7, with D perhaps matching TRBD2 (6 bases). V was pared by 2 bases and J by 5 bases, with 10 bases between. From germline, CDR1 is MRHNA and CDR2 SNTAGT. This CDR3 contains 13 residues. CDR3: CASSDRWGDEQYF. As DNA, the CDR3 is TGTGCCAGCAGTGACCGTTGGGGGGACGAGCAGTACTTC.

This chain links TRBV6-4 with TRBJ1-5; unclear D gene. This CDR3 contains 13 residues. Trimming stripped 4 bases from V and 1 base from J, with 5 bases between. Looked up from germline, CDR1 is MRHNA and CDR2 is SNTAGT. The CDR3 loop is CASSVESNQPQHF. The CDR3 region has the DNA TGTGCCAGCAGTGTCGAGAGCAATCAGCCCCAGCATTTT.

CDR3 DNA sequence: TGTGCCAGCACCCGAACGACAGGCTCCTACGAGCAGTACTTC. This codes for CASTRTTGSYEQYF. This chain links TRBV6-1 with TRBJ2-7, with D possibly being TRBD1 (6 bases). V lost 7 bases, J lost 0 bases, and 13 bases lay in between. The CDR3 contains 14 residues. The germline gives CDR1 MNHNS, CDR2 SASEGT.